This T cell receptor (beta chain) was sequenced in a study of T cells in Graves' hyperthyroidism and ophthalmopathy. This clonotype was observed a few times. Template material for amplifying TCR beta CDR3 regions consisted of RNA transcripts. HTBI primers were the set used in a first-round RT-PCR of the TCR CDR3. Each CDR3 protein is one row after TCRdb ran MiXCR on the multiplex PCR reads. The sample holds hundreds of thousands of distinct CDR3 sequences, roughly 17% seen once. The V and J ends lost 8 bases and 6 bases, in that order; junction bases with no gene match: 9. Germline CDR1 is WSHSY and CDR2 is SAAADI. This CDR3 comprises 15 residues.

Sequencing was performed on blood. The source is a young woman with Graves' hyperthyroidism. The rearrangement links TRBV10-2 to TRBJ2-1, with TRBD2 matching 11 bases. CDR3 in amino acids: CASCLGGLAANEQFF. The CDR3, as DNA: TGCGCCAGCTGCCTAGGGGGACTAGCGGCCAATGAGCAGTTCTTC.